This is a list of T cell receptor beta chains from one sample in a study of low-dose radiotherapy and immunotherapy resistance in tumors. TCRdb itself ran the reads through MiXCR, one entry per CDR3 protein. In the table there are more than 70,000 distinct CDR3 sequences, roughly 31% of which are singletons. The source material was PBMCs, sampled before treatment. The receptors were gathered from a female donor with ovarian cancer. The CDR3 runs from the conserved cysteine through the conserved F or W. The order of the fields is clone size, D gene, J gene, V gene, CDR3 protein, CDR3 DNA. D genes are given only for firm matches. Where a row states a size, it is once, few, many or the class of an expanded clone; other rows omit it.

many | TRBD1 | TRBJ1-2 | TRBV18 | CASSIVRTGVSANYGYTF | TGTGCCAGCTCTATTGTTAGGACAGGAGTATCAGCTAACTATGGCTACACCTTC
many | TRBD2 | TRBJ2-5 | TRBV29-1 | CSVERASGGAEETQYF | TGCAGCGTTGAAAGGGCTAGCGGGGGGGCCGAAGAGACCCAGTACTTC
many | TRBD1 | TRBJ2-7 | TRBV19 | CASSWQGQVPYEQYF | TGTGCCAGTAGTTGGCAGGGACAGGTCCCCTACGAGCAGTACTTC
NA | NA | TRBJ2-3 | TRBV5-5 | CASSRRQSNADTQYF | TGTGCCAGCAGCCGGAGACAGTCCAACGCAGATACGCAGTATTTT
many | TRBD1 | TRBJ2-2 | TRBV19 | CASSIAGTGRRAGELFF | TGTGCCAGTAGTATAGCCGGGACAGGGAGGCGGGCCGGGGAGCTGTTTTTT
many | NA | TRBJ2-7 | TRBV30 | CAHLPDSSYEQYF | TGTGCGCACCTCCCAGACTCCTCCTACGAGCAGTACTTC
many | NA | TRBJ2-5 | TRBV7-6 | CASSSVLETQYF | TGTGCCAGCAGCTCCGTTCTGGAGACCCAGTACTTC
NA | TRBD2 | TRBJ2-1 | TRBV9 | CASSVGTSGIRRGREQFF | TGTGCCAGCAGCGTAGGTACTAGCGGGATCCGCCGGGGCCGTGAGCAGTTCTTC
many | TRBD1 | TRBJ2-2 | TRBV29-1 | CSVVTGGALGELFF | TGCAGCGTTGTTACAGGGGGCGCGTTGGGGGAGCTGTTTTTT
NA | NA | TRBJ2-1 | TRBV28 | CASIGAARANEQFF | TGTGCCAGCATCGGGGCAGCCCGGGCGAATGAGCAGTTCTTC
many | NA | TRBJ2-4 | TRBV19 | CASSGRGRYIQYF | TGTGCCAGTAGTGGGAGGGGGAGGTACATTCAGTACTTC
many | TRBD2 | TRBJ2-5 | TRBV28 | CASSFWTSGREETQYF | TGTGCCAGCAGTTTTTGGACTAGCGGGAGAGAAGAGACCCAGTACTTC
few | TRBD1 | TRBJ2-3 | TRBV5-1 | CASSLGRAGGVSDTQYF | TGCGCCAGCAGCTTGGGTCGGGCAGGGGGCGTTTCAGATACGCAGTATTTT
medium-sized | NA | TRBJ2-3 | TRBV28 | CASKTGSGTDTQYF | TGTGCCAGCAAAACAGGGTCGGGCACAGATACGCAGTATTTT
many | NA | TRBJ2-6 | TRBV6-1 | CASRVNSGANVLTF | TGTGCCAGCAGAGTTAATTCTGGGGCCAACGTCCTGACTTTC
few | NA | TRBJ1-4 | TRBV5-5 | CASSYDGPVGKLFF | TGTGCCAGCAGCTACGACGGCCCAGTCGGAAAACTGTTTTTT
NA | NA | TRBJ1-1 | TRBV5-6 | CASSPDLGGSATEAFF | TGTGCCAGCAGCCCAGATCTAGGCGGGTCGGCCACTGAAGCTTTCTTT
NA | TRBD1 | TRBJ1-1 | TRBV5-1 | CASSSNRGLLEAFF | TGCGCCAGCAGCTCGAACAGGGGGCTGCTGGAAGCTTTCTTT